The clone carrying this T cell receptor beta chain was recorded at least ten times. Its antigen is currently unknown. Each CDR3 protein is one row after TCRdb ran MiXCR on the 5' RACE reads. Of around 960,000 distinct CDR3 sequences in the sample, about 12% were seen once. The source of the sample is a study of identical twins. V lost 4 bases, J lost 9 bases, and 16 bases lay in between. Germline CDR1 reads SGHDT; CDR2 reads YYEEEE. This CDR3 has 14 amino acids. General study results and limits: Within cord blood, abundant beta clonotypes carried fewer insertions, but memory repertoires showed no such trend. The study found that models underestimated out-of-frame TCR alpha sharing in monozygotic twins. Researchers caution that invariant MAIT and iNKT cells could partly confound zero-insertion analyses.

Healthy Caucasians were all of the donors. These data were also filed under a second study, of yellow fever vaccine responses in identical twins.

Sequencing was performed on PBMCs. The sequence derives from a young woman in good health. The chain is built from TRBV5-6 and TRBJ2-2; D might be TRBD2 (6 bases). The CDR3 DNA is TGTGCCAGCAGCCCCCCCGGCGGGGTCCGGGAGCTGTTTTTT. This gives the protein CASSPPGGVRELFF.